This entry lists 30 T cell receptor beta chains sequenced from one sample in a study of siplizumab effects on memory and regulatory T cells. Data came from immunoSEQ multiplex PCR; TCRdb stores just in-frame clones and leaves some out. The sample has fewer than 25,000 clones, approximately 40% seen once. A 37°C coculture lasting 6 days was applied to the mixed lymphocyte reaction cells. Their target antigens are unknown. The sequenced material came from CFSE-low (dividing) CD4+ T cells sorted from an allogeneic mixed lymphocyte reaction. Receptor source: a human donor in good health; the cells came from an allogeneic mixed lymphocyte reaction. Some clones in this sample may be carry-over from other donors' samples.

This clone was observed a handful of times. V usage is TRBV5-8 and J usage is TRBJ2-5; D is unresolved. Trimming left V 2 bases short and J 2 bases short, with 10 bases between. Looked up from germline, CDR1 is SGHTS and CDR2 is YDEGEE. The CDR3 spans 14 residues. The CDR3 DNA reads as TGTGCCAGCAGCTTACGCTACGGACAAGAGACCCAGTACTTC. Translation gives CASSLRYGQETQYF.

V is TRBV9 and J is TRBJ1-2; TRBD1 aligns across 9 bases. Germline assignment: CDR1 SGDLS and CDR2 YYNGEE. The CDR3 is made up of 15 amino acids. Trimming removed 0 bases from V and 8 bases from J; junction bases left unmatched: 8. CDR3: CASSVETGGFSGYTF. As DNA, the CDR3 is TGTGCCAGCAGCGTAGAAACAGGGGGCTTTTCGGGCTACACCTTC.

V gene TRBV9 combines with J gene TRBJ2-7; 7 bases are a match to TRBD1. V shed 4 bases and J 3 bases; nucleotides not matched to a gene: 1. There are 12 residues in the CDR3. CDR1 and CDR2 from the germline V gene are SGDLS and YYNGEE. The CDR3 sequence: CASSRDSYEQYF. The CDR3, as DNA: TGTGCCAGCAGCCGGGACAGCTACGAGCAGTACTTC. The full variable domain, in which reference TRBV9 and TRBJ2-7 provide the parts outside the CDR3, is DSGVTQTPKHLITATGQRVTLRCSPRSGDLSVYWYQQSLDQGLQFLIQYYNGEERAKGNILERFSAQQFPDLHSELNLSSLELGDSALYFCASSRDSYEQYFGPGTRLTVT.

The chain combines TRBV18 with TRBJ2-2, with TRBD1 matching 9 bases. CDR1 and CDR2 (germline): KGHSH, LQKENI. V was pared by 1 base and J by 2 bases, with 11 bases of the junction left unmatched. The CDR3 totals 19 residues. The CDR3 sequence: CASSPLTRGQGPNTGELFF. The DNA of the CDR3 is TGTGCCAGCTCACCACTCACGAGGGGACAGGGCCCTAACACCGGGGAGCTGTTTTTT.

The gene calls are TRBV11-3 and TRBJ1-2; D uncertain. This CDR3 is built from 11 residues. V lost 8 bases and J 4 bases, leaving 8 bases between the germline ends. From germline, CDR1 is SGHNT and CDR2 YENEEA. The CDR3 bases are TGTGCCAGCGGGGTCGGCTATGGCTACACCTTC. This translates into CASGVGYGYTF.

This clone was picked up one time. CDR3 protein: CASTTQGSISKNIQYF. Here the CDR3 DNA reads TGTGCCAGCACCACTCAGGGTAGTATAAGCAAAAACATTCAGTACTTC. The chain joins TRBV7-9 to TRBJ2-4, with D possibly matching TRBD1 (5 bases). Trimming stripped 7 bases from V and 3 bases from J, with 19 bases between. CDR1 is SEHNR, CDR2 FQNEAQ, per germline (reference sequence). The CDR3 has 16 amino acids.

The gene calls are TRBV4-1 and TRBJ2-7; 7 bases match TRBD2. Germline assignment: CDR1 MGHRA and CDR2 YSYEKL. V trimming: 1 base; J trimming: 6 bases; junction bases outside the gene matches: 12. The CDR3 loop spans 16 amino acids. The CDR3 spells CASSQGPGRGPFEQYF. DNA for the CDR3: TGCGCCAGCAGCCAAGGGCCGGGGAGGGGCCCCTTCGAGCAGTACTTC.

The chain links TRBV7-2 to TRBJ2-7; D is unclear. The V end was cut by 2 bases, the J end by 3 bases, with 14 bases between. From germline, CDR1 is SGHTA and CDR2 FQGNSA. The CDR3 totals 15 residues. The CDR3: CASSLWATKVYEQYF. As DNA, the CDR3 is TGTGCCAGCAGCTTATGGGCGACAAAGGTCTACGAGCAGTACTTC.

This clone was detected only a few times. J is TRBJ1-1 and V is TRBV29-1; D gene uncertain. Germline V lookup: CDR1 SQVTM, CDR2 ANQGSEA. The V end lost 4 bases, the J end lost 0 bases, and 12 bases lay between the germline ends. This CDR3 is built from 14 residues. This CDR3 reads CSVVGSAMNTEAFF. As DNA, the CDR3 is TGCAGCGTTGTAGGCAGCGCCATGAACACTGAAGCTTTCTTT. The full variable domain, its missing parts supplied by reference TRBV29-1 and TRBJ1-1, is SAVISQKPSRDICQRGTSLTIQCQVDSQVTMMFWYRQQPGQSLTLIATANQGSEATYESGFVIDKFPISRPNLTFSTLTVSNMSPEDSSIYLCSVVGSAMNTEAFFGQGTRLTVV.

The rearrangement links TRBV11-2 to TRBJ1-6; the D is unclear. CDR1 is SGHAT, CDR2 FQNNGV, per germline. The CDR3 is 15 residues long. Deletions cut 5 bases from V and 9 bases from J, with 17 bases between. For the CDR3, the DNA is TGTGCCAGCAGCCCTTACACTGAAGGGATTTCACCCCTCCACTTT. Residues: CASSPYTEGISPLHF.

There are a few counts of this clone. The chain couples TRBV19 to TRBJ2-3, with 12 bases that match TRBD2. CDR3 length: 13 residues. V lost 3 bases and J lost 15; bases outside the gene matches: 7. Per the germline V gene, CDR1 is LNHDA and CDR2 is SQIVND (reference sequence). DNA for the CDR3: TGTGCCAGTAGTATTCTCGGACTAGCGGGATTATATTTT. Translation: CASSILGLAGLYF.

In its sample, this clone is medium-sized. The CDR3 sequence: CASRSGGVYQETQYF. The DNA for the CDR3 is TGTGCCAGCAGGTCAGGGGGGGTCTACCAAGAGACCCAGTACTTC. This chain links TRBV11-2 with TRBJ2-5; TRBD1 or TRBD2 may be the D gene (7 bases each). Germline V CDR1 and CDR2: SGHAT, FQNNGV. Trimming left V 6 bases short and J 0 bases short, with 14 bases between. CDR3 length: 15 amino acids.

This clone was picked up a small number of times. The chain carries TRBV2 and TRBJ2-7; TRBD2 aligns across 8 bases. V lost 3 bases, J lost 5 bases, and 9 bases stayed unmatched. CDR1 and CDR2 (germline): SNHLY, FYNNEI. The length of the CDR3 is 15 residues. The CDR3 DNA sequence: TGTGCCAGCAGTGAGCAGCGGGCGGGAGGTAACGAGCAGTACTTC. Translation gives CASSEQRAGGNEQYF.

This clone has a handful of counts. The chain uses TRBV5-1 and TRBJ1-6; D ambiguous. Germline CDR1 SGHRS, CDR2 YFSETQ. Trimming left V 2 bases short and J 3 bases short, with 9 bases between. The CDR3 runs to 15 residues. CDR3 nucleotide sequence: TGCGCCAGCAGCTTTGTATACGGCTATAATTCACCCCTCCACTTT. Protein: CASSFVYGYNSPLHF.

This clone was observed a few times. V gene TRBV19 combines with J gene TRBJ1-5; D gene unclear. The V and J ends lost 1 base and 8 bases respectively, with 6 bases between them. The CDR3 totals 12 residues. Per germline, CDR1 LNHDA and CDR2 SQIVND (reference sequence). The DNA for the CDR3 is TGTGCCAGTAGTATAGGTTTGAAGCCCCAGCATTTT. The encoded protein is CASSIGLKPQHF.

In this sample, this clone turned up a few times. CDR3 sequence: CASSLVAVNTEAFF. As DNA, the CDR3 is TGTGCCAGCAGCTTGGTGGCGGTGAACACTGAAGCTTTCTTT. The rearrangement joins TRBV5-4 to TRBJ1-1; D remains ambiguous. CDR1 SGHNT and CDR2 YYREEE come from the germline V gene (reference sequence). The CDR3 runs to 14 residues. The ends were cut back, 0 bases at V and 0 bases at J, with 6 bases in the middle.

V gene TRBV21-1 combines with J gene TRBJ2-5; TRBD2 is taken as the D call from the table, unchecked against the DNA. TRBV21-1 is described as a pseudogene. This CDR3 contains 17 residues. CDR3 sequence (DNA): TGTGCCAGCAGGACAATGCGCGGGACTAGCGGCCAAGAGACCCAGTACTTC. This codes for CASRTMRGTSGQETQYF.

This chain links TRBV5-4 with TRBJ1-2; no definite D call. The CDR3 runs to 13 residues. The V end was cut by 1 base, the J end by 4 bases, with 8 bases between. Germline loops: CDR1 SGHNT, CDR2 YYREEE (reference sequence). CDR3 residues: CASSLFRAYGYTF. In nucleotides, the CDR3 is TGTGCCAGCAGCTTGTTTAGGGCCTATGGCTACACCTTC.

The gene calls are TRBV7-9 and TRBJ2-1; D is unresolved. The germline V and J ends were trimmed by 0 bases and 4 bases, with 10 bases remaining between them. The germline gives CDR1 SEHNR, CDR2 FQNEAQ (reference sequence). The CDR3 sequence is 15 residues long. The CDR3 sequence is CASSLASLVYNEQFF. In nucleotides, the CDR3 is TGTGCCAGCAGCTTAGCGAGTCTAGTGTACAATGAGCAGTTCTTC.

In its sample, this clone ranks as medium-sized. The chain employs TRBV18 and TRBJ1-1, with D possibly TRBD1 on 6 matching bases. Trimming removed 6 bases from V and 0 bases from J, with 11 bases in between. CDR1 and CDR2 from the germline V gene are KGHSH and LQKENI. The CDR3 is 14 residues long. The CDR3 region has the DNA TGTGCCAGCTCGGACAGACCGGTGAACACTGAAGCTTTCTTT. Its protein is CASSDRPVNTEAFF. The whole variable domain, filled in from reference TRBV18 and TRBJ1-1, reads NAGVMQNPRHLVRRRGQEARLRCSPMKGHSHVYWYRQLPEEGLKFMVYLQKENIIDESGMPKERFSAEFPKEGPSILRIQQVVRGDSAAYFCASSDRPVNTEAFFGQGTRLTVV.

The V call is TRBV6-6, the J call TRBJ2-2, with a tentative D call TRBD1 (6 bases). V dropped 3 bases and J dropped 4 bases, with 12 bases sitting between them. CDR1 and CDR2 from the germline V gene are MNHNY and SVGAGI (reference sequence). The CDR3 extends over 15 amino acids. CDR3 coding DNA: TGTGCCAGCAGTTATCGGACAGCGAGCACCGGGGAGCTGTTTTTT. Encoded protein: CASSYRTASTGELFF.

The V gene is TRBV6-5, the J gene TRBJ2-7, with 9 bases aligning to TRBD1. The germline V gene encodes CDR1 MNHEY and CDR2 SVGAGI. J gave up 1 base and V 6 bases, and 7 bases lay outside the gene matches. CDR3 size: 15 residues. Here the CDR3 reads CASRGEGQGSYEQYF. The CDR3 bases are TGTGCCAGCAGGGGTGAGGGACAGGGTTCCTACGAGCAGTACTTC.

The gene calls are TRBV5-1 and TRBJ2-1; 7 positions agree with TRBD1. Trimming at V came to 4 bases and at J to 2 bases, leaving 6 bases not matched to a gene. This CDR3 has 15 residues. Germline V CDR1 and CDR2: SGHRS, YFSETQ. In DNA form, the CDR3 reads TGCGCCAGCAGCGCGCAGGGGGACGCCTACAATGAGCAGTTCTTC. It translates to CASSAQGDAYNEQFF.

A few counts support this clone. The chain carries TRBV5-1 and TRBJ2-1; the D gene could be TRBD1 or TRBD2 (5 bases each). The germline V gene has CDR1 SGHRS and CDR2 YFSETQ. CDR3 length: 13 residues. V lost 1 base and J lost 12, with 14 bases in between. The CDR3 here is CASSLMGEPGQFF. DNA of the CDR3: TGCGCCAGCAGCTTGATGGGGGAACCGGGGCAGTTCTTC.

CDR3 residues: CASSLVYQAGVVSNQPQHF. CDR3 bases: TGTGCCAGCAGCTTGGTATACCAAGCCGGGGTTGTGAGCAATCAGCCCCAGCATTTT. This chain uses TRBV5-5 with TRBJ1-5; no clear D gene. V gave up 0 bases and J gave up 1 base, with 20 bases separating them. CDR3 length: 19 amino acids. Germline V CDR1 and CDR2: SGHKS, YYEKEE (reference sequence).

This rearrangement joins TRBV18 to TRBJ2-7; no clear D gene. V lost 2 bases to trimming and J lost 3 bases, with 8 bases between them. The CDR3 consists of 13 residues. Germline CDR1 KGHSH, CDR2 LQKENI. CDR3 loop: CASSPSTVYEQYF. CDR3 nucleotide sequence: TGTGCCAGCTCACCATCAACGGTCTACGAGCAGTACTTC. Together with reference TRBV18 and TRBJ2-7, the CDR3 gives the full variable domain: NAGVMQNPRHLVRRRGQEARLRCSPMKGHSHVYWYRQLPEEGLKFMVYLQKENIIDESGMPKERFSAEFPKEGPSILRIQQVVRGDSAAYFCASSPSTVYEQYFGPGTRLTVT.

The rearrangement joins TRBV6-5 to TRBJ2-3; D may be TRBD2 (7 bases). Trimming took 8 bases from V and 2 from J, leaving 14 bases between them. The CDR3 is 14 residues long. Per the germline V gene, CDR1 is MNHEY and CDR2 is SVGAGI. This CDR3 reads CASGRGLITDTQYF. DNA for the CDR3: TGTGCCAGCGGCAGGGGACTAATCACAGATACGCAGTATTTT.

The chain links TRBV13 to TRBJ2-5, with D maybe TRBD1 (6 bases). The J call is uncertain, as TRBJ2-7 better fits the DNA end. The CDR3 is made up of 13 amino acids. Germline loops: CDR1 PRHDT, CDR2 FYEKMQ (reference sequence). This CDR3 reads CASSQGQSYEQYF. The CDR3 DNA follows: TGTGCCAGCAGTCAAGGACAGTCCTACGAGCAGTACTTC.

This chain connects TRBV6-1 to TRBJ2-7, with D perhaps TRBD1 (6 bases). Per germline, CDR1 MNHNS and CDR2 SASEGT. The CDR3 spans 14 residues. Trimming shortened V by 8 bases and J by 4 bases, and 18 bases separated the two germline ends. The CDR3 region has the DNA TGTGCCAGCTCGGTGGGTGGGACACTTTACGAGCAGTACTTC. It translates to CASSVGGTLYEQYF.

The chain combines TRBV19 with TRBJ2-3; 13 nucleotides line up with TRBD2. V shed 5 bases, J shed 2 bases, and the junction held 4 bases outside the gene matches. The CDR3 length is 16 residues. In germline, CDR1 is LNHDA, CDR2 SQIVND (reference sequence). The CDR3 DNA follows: TGTGCCAGTAGTTCACTAGCGGGGGGGGTCACAGATACGCAGTATTTT. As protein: CASSSLAGGVTDTQYF.